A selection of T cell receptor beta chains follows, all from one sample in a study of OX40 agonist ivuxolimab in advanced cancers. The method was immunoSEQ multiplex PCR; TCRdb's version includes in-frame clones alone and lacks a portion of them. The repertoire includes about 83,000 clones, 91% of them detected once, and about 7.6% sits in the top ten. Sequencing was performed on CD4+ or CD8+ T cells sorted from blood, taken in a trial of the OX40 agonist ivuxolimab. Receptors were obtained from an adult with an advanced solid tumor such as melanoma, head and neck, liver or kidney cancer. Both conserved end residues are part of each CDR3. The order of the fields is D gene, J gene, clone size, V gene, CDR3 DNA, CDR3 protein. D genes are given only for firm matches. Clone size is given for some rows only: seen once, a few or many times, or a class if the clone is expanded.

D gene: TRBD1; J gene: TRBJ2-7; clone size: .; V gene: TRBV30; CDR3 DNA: TGTGCCTGTTGGACAGGGGGCCCTCAAATTTTC; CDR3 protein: CACWTGGPQIF
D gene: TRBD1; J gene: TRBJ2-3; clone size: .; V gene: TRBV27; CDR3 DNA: TGTGCCAGCAGTTTATTTTCCCAGGGGGCGGAAGATACGCAGTATTTT; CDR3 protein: CASSLFSQGAEDTQYF
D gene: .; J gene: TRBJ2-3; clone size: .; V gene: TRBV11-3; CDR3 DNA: TGTGCCAGCAGCTTCCTCAGCGGAGGTTACACAGATACGCAGTATTTT; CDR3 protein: CASSFLSGGYTDTQYF
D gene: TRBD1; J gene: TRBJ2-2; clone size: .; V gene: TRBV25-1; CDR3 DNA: TGTGCCAGCAGTCGGGACAGGGGATCTTCCGGGGAGCTGTTTTTT; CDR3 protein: CASSRDRGSSGELFF
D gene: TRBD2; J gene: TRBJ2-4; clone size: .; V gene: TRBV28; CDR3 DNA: TGTGCCAGCACCAATCGGGAGGCGCGACGGGAAAACATTCAGTACTTC; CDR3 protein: CASTNREARRENIQYF
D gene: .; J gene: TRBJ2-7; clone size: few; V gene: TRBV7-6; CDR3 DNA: TGTGCCAGCAGCCCCGGGCCCAACTACGAGCAGTACTTC; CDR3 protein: CASSPGPNYEQYF
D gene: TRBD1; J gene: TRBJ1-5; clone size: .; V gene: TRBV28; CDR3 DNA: TGTGCCAGCAGTTTTGACGGACAGGCGGATAGCAATCAGCCCCAGCATTTT; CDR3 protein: CASSFDGQADSNQPQHF
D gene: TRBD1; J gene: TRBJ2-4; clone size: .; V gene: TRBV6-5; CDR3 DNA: TGTGCCAGCACCATGACAGGGGGAAGCATTCAGTACTTC; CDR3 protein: CASTMTGGSIQYF
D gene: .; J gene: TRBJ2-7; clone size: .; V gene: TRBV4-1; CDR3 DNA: TGCGCCAGCAGCCAGATAACAGGGTTTAGCTCCTACGAGCAGTACTTC; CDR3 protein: CASSQITGFSSYEQYF
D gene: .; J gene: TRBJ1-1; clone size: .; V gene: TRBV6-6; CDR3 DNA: TGTGCCAGCAGTTTTACAGGGCCTGAAGCTTTCTTT; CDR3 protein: CASSFTGPEAFF
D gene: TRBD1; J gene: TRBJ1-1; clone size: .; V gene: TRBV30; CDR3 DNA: TGTGCCTGGAGGGGACAGGGCGAGGTTGAAGCTTTCTTT; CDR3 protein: CAWRGQGEVEAFF
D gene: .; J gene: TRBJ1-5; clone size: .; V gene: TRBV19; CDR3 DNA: TGTGCCAGTAGTATGGTTCCCTATAGCAATCAGCCCCAGCATTTT; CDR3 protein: CASSMVPYSNQPQHF
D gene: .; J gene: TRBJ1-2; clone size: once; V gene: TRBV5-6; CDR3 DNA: TGTGCCAGCAGCTGGGCCGGGGGAGGAGAGGGCTACACCTTC; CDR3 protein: CASSWAGGGEGYTF
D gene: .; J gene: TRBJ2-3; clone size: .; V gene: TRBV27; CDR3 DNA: TGTGCCAGCAGGGACCCCAGTTGGCGCACAGATACGCAGTATTTT; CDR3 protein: CASRDPSWRTDTQYF
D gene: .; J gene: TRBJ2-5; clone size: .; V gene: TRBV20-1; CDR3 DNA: TGCAGTGCTAGGTATCAAGAGACCCAGTACTTC; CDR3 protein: CSARYQETQYF
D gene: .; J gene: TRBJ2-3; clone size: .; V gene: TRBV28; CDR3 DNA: TGTGCCAGCAGTCCCGGGGGATTGGGCACAGATACGCAGTATTTT; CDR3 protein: CASSPGGLGTDTQYF
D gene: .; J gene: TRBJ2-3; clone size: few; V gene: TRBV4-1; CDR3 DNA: TGCGCCAGCAGCCAAGGCCAAGATACGCAGTATTTT; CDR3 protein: CASSQGQDTQYF
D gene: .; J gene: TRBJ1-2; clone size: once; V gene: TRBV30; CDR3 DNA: TGTGCCTGGAGTTCTACGTTTGCGAATGGCTACACCTTC; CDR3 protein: CAWSSTFANGYTF
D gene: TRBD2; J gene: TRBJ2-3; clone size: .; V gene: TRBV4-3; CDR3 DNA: TGCGCCAGCAGCCAGGCCCTAGCGGGAGGCTACGATACGCAGTATTTT; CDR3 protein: CASSQALAGGYDTQYF
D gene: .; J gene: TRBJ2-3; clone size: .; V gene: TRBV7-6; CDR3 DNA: TGTGCCAGCAGCCCCCTTCCGGATACGCAGTATTTT; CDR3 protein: CASSPLPDTQYF
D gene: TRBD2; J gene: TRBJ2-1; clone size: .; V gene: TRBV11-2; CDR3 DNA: TGTGCCAGCAGCTCGGGCGGGAGTGGGAATGAGCAGTTCTTC; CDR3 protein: CASSSGGSGNEQFF
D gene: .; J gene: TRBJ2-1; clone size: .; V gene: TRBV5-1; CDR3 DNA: TGCGCCAGCAGCTCGTGGGGGAGCTACAATGAGCAGTTCTTC; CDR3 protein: CASSSWGSYNEQFF
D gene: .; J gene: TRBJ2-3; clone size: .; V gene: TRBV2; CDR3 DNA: TGTGCCAGCAGTGTTGAGGCAGGGTCTGGAGATACGCAGTATTTT; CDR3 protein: CASSVEAGSGDTQYF
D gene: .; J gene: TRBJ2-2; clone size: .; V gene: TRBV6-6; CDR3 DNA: TGTGCCAGCACCGGGACCGCGAACACCGGGGAGCTGTTTTTT; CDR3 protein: CASTGTANTGELFF
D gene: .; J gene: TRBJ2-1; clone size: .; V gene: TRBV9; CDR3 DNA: TGTGCCAGCAGCGTAGCGGGTTTTGAGCAGTTCTTC; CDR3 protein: CASSVAGFEQFF
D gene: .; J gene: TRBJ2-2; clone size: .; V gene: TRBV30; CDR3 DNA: TGTGCCTGGAAATCCCGACCATACACCGGGGAGCTGTTTTTT; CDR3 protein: CAWKSRPYTGELFF
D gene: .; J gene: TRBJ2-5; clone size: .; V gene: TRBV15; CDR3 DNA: TGTGCCACAGCCCAGGAGGGGACCCAGTACTTC; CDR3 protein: CATAQEGTQYF
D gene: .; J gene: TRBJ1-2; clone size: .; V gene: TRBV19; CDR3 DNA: TGTGCCAGTAGGGGCCAGACCTATGGCTACACCTTC; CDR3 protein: CASRGQTYGYTF
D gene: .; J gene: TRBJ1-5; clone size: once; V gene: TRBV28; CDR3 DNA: TGTGCCAGCAGTTTACTCGTTGAGGCGGGCAATCAGCCCCAGCATTTT; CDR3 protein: CASSLLVEAGNQPQHF
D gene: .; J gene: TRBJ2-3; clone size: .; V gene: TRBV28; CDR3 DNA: TGTGCCAGCAGTTTAGGAACGGCTAGCACAGATACGCAGTATTTT; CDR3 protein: CASSLGTASTDTQYF
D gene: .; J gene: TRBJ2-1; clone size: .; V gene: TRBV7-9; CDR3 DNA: TGTGCCAGCATCTTCCCGGGACATCCTGGGGATGAGCAGTTCTTC; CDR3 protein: CASIFPGHPGDEQFF
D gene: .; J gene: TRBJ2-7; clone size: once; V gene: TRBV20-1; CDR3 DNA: TGCAGTGCTAGAAGGGGGAACGAGCAGTACTTC; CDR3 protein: CSARRGNEQYF
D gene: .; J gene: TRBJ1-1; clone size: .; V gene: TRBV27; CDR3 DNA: TGTGCCAGCAGATGGGGCATGAACACTGAAGCTTTCTTT; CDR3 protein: CASRWGMNTEAFF
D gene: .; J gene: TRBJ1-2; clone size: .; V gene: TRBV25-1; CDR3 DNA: TGTGCCAGCAGTGACTTTAAGGATGGCTACACCTTC; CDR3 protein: CASSDFKDGYTF
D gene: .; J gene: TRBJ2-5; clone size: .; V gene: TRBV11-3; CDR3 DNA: TGTGCCAGCAGCTTTGGGACCCAGTACTTC; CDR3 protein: CASSFGTQYF
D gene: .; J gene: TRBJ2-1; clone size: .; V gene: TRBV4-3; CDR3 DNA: TGCGCCAGCAGCCAAGATGCGGAAAGCTCCTACAATGAGCAGTTCTTC; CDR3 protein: CASSQDAESSYNEQFF
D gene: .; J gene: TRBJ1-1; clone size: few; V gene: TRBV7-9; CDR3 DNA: TGTGCCAGCAGCTTAGGGGTTTCACGTGAAGCTTTCTTT; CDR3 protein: CASSLGVSREAFF
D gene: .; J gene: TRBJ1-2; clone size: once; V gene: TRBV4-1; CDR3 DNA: TGCGCCAGCAGCCAAGGGAACCGCTATGGCTACACCTTC; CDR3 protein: CASSQGNRYGYTF
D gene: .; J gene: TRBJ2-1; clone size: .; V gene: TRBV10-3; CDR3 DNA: TGTGCCATCAGTGAGTGGAACAATGAGCAGTTCTTC; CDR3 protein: CAISEWNNEQFF
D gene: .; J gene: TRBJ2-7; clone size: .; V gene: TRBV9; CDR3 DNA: TGTGCCAGCAGCTATTCTAGATCGACTTACGAGCAGTACTTC; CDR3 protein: CASSYSRSTYEQYF
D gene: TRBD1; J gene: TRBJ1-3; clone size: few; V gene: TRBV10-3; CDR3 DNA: TGTGCCTCTCGGGACAGGGCTTCGGGAAACACCATATATTTT; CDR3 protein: CASRDRASGNTIYF
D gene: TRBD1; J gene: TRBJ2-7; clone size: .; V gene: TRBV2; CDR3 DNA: TGTGCCAGCAGAGCGGACAGGGGAAGCTCCTACGAGCAGTACTTC; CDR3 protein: CASRADRGSSYEQYF
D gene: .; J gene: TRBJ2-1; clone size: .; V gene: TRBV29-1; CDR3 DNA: TGCAGCGTGAGGGGACCGGGACTTAGATATATGGGTGGTGGGAATGAGCAGTTCTTC; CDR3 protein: CSVRGPGLRYMGGGNEQFF
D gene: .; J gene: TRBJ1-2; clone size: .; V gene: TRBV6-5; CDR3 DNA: TGTGCCAGCAGATCCGGGGGTTACACCTTC; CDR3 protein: CASRSGGYTF
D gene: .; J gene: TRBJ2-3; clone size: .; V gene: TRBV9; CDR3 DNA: TGTGCCAGCACCTATTCGAACACAGATACGCAGTATTTT; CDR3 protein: CASTYSNTDTQYF
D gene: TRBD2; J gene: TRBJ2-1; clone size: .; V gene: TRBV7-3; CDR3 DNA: TGTGCCAGCAGCTTCGCGGGGGGGCCATATGAGCAGTTCTTC; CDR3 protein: CASSFAGGPYEQFF
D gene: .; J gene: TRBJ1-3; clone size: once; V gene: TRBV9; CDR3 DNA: TGTGCCAGCAGCGCCTCTCTCTCTGGAAACACCATATATTTT; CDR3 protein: CASSASLSGNTIYF